This section outlines one T cell receptor (beta chain) sequence together with its context. The clone's antigen remains unknown. No base quality information exists; no much larger clone differs at one position. Other nucleotide sequences in the sample specify the same CDR3. One collaborating source in Seattle enrolled patients during active infection and followed them longitudinally through the course of disease. Collaborating institutions collected whole blood in K2EDTA tubes following their own protocols. Collaborator samples were shipped for TCRbeta analysis as frozen whole blood, isolated PBMCs, or DNA extracted from either sample type. TCRbeta CDR3 regions were amplified from genomic DNA by means of the immunoSEQ Assay, a bias-controlled multiplex PCR. In the paper's pipeline: Within the assay, amplification of reference gene primers was used to estimate how many nucleated cells each sample contained. Sequence reads were collapsed and filtered to measure the absolute abundance of every unique TCRbeta CDR3 rearrangement. For each sample, productive Simpson clonality was calculated by taking the square root of Simpson's diversity index across productive rearrangements. The clones in this table, taken by TCRdb from immuneACCESS, are in-frame only. Not every clone is retained; where verified, under half of the shortfall comes from an unresolved V gene, and the cause of the rest is unknown. That table supplies the V and J calls and clone size; D and trimming were determined from the DNA. Recorded for this sample are roughly 380,000 clones; around 91% of them occurred a single time. The top ten constitute approximately 1.5% of the sample.

CDR1 is given as SGHTA and CDR2 as FQGNSA, both from the germline V gene. From the cysteine up to the phenylalanine, the CDR3 has a length of 15 residues. Of all the DNA, just the CDR3 is kept, 45 bases in frame from base 1. V is pruned by 4 bases and J by 4 bases, leaving 9 bases of the junction without a gene match. This sample was included in a study of blood T cell repertoires in COVID-19 (dated by TCRdb to the early 2020s). About the study as a whole: Collaborator samples came from the United States, Italy and Spain and covered acute and convalescent phases of COVID-19. Subjects who had been exposed to COVID-19, were actively infected with it, or had recovered from it provided the deeply sampled blood TCRbeta repertoires that made up the dataset. The sample metadata nearly always contained a de-identified subject ID, COVID-19 status, age in years and sex. The repertoires were made available in a free public database intended to serve as a resource for research on the immune response to SARS-CoV-2. The material from the prospective study consisted of cDNA or gDNA derived from T cells, B-cell-depleted T cells, or PBMCs. Where available, HLA class I and class II types were obtained from metadata supplied by the sample provider rather than from assay-based typing. Samples came from the ongoing ImmuneRACE study (first 160 participants) plus 1,254 subjects from 6 global collaborators. Beyond this particular receptor, the publication reports: How much clinical and demographic metadata was included differed by source and by participant, and the metadata was provided uncurated.

The chain is assembled from TRBV7-2 and TRBJ2-7, with TRBD2 identical over 8 junction bases. This sequence originates from a woman in her thirties or forties with COVID-19, enrolled during active disease. The material sequenced was peripheral blood. The nucleotide sequence is TGTGCCAGCAGCTCCCAATCGGGAGGGCCTTACGAGCAGTACTTC. It codes for CASSSQSGGPYEQYF.